This T cell receptor (beta chain) stems from a study of blood T cell repertoires in COVID-19. Germline values: CDR1 MDHEN, CDR2 SYDVKM. This CDR3 comprises 15 residues. The trim removed 4 bases at V and 3 bases at J, leaving 7 bases unmatched. Profiled with immunoSEQ multiplex PCR; TCRdb holds only in-frame clones, not every one. The table includes 200,000 to 300,000 clones, around 88% detected once. All recovered Cohort 3 donors got two negative PCRs, got clearance, or saw symptom resolution. The chain joins TRBV28 to TRBJ2-5, with TRBD2 matching over 8 bases. This TCR came from a woman aged 50 to 60 who had recovered from COVID-19. Sequencing was performed on PBMCs or T cells enriched from blood (not recorded which). The CDR3: CASSSVAGNEETQYF. The CDR3 nucleotides read TGTGCCAGCAGTTCCGTAGCGGGGAATGAAGAGACCCAGTACTTC.